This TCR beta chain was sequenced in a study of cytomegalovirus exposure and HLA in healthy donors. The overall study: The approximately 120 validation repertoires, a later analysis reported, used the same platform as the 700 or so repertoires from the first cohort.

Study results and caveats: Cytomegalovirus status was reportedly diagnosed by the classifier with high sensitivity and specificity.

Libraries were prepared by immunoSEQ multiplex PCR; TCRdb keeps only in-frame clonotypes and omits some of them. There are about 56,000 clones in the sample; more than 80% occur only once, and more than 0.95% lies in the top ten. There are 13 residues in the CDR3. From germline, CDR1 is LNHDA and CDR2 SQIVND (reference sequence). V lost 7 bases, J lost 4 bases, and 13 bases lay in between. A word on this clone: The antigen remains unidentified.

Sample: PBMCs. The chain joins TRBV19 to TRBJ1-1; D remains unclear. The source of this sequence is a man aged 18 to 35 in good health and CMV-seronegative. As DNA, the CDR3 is TGTGCCAGTATAAAGGCAGGCGCCACTGAAGCTTTCTTT. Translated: CASIKAGATEAFF.